This TCR beta chain derives from a study of T cells in Graves' hyperthyroidism and ophthalmopathy. This clonotype has just a few counts. Amplification targeted TCR beta CDR3 regions from RNA transcripts. Using the HTBI primer set, a first-round RT-PCR was run on the TCR CDR3. TCRdb independently ran MiXCR on the multiplex PCR reads; one entry per CDR3 protein. The sample carries about 700,000 distinct CDR3 sequences, about 14% recorded once. These patients, aged 18 to 65, had recently diagnosed hyperthyroidism lasting under 2 months. Those patients with uncontrolled infection, other autoimmune disease, pregnancy or lactation were excluded. Diagnostic assessment was based on clinical symptoms, serum thyroxine and TRAb, thyroid ultrasound and orbital computed tomography. J gave up 2 bases and V 0 bases, and 6 bases lay outside the gene matches. This CDR3 has 16 amino acids. CDR1 is MNHEY and CDR2 is SVGEGT in the germline V gene.

The receptor's source is a young woman with Graves' hyperthyroidism. The chain uses TRBV6-2 or TRBV6-3 and TRBJ2-5, with TRBD2 identical over 7 bases. The sequencing input was blood. The CDR3: CASSYSPSGRQETQYF. CDR3 nucleotide sequence: TGTGCCAGCAGTTACTCGCCTAGCGGAAGGCAAGAGACCCAGTACTTC.